The 5 T cell receptor beta chains presented below share a single source sample, sequenced in a study of T cells in Graves' hyperthyroidism and ophthalmopathy. It was RNA transcripts that yielded the amplified TCR beta CDR3 regions. An initial round of RT-PCR targeting the TCR CDR3 relied on the HTBI primer set. TCRdb used MiXCR to reprocess the multiplex PCR reads, holding one entry per CDR3 protein. The sample lists 600,000 to 900,000 distinct CDR3 sequences, roughly 15% seen once, with around 7.7% in the top ten. The sample comprised blood. The receptor set was obtained from a young man with Graves' hyperthyroidism.

This chain joins TRBV2 and TRBJ2-1, with 8 positions matching TRBD1. CDR3 length: 17 amino acids. CDR1 is SNHLY and CDR2 is FYNNEI in the germline V gene. Germline trimming cut 6 bases from V and 0 bases from J; bases unmatched to any gene: 10. CDR3 amino acids: CASSGGQAARSYNEQFF. CDR3 DNA sequence: TGTGCCAGCAGCGGGGGACAGGCTGCCCGCTCCTACAATGAGCAGTTCTTC.

This clonotype was observed a few times. The genes are TRBV20-1 and TRBJ2-5; D tentatively reads TRBD1 or TRBD2 (5 bases each). The V gene's germline CDR1 is DFQATT and CDR2 SNEGSKA (reference sequence). Trimming pared 5 bases from V and 5 bases from J, leaving 24 bases between. The CDR3 runs 16 residues. CDR3 coding DNA: TGCAGTGCTGAAAAGTCGGGGCTTATAGGGGCGGAGACCCAGTACTTC. Translated, it gives CSAEKSGLIGAETQYF.

The chain carries TRBV28 and TRBJ1-5; no definite D call. The germline V gene encodes CDR1 MDHEN and CDR2 SYDVKM. The V end was cut by 1 base, the J end by 0 bases, with 10 bases between. The CDR3 length is 16 residues. CDR3 sequence: CASSLSVLDSNQPQHF. The CDR3 nucleotides are TGTGCCAGCAGTTTATCCGTTCTAGATAGCAATCAGCCCCAGCATTTT.

This clonotype was seen a handful of times. V and J are TRBV4-2 and TRBJ1-4; D call uncertain. The V and J ends lost 5 bases and 8 bases respectively, with 18 bases between them. Germline V CDR1 and CDR2: LGHNA, YNFKEQ. CDR3 length equals 15 residues. The CDR3 nucleotides are TGTGCCAGCAGCTCAGCCCGGGGTGGCCTCGAAAAACTGTTTTTT. Its protein is CASSSARGGLEKLFF.

In this sample, this clonotype turned up many times. V and J are TRBV30 and TRBJ1-1; no clear D gene. The V end was cut by 0 bases, the J end by 6 bases, with 8 bases between. CDR1 and CDR2 from the germline V gene are GTSNPN and SVGIG (reference sequence). This CDR3 comprises 12 residues. In DNA, the CDR3 is TGTGCCTGGAGTGTTAACAACGCTGAAGCTTTCTTT. Its protein is CAWSVNNAEAFF.